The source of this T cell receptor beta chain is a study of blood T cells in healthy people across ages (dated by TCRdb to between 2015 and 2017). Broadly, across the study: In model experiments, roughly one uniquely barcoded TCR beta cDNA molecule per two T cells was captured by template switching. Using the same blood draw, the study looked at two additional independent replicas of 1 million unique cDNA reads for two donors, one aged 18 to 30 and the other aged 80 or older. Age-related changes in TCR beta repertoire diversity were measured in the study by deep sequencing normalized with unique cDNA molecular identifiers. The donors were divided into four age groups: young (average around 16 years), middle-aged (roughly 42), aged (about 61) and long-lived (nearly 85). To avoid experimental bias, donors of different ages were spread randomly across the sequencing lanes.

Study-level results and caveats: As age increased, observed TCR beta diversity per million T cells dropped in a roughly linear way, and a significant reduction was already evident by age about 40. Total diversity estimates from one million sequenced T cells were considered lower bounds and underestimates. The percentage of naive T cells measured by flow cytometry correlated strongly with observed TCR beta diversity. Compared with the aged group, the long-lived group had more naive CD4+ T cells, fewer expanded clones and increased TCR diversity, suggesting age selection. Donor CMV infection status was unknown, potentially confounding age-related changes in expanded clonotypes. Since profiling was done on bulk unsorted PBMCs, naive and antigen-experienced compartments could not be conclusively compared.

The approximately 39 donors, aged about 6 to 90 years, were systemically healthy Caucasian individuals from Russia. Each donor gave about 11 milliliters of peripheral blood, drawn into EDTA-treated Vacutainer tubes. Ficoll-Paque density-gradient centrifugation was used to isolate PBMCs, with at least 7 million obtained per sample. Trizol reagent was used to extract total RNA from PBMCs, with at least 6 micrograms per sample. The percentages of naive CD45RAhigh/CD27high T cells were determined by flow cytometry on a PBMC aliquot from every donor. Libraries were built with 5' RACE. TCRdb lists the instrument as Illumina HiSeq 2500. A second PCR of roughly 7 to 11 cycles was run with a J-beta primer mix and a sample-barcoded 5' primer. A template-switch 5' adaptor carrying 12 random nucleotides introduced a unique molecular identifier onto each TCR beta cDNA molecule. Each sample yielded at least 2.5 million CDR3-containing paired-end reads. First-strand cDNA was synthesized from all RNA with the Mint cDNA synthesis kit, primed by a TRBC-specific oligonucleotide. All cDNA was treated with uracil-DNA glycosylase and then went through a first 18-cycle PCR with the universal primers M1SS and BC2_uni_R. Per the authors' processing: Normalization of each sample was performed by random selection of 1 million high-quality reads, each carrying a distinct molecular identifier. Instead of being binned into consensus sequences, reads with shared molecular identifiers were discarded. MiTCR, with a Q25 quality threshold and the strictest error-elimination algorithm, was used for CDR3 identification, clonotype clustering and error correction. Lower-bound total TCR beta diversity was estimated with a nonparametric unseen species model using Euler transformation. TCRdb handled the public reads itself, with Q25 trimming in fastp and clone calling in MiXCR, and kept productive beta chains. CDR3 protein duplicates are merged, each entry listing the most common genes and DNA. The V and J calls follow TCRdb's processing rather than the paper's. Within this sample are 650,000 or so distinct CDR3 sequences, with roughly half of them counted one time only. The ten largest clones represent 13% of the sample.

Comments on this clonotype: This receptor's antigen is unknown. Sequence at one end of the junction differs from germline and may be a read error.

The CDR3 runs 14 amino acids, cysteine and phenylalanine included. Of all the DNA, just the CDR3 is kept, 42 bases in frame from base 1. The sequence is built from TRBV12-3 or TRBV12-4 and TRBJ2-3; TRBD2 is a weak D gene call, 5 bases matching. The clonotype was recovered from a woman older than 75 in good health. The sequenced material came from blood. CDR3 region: CASKFGVQSDTQYF. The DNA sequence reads TGTGCCAGCAAATTCGGGGTTCAATCAGATACACAGTATTTT.